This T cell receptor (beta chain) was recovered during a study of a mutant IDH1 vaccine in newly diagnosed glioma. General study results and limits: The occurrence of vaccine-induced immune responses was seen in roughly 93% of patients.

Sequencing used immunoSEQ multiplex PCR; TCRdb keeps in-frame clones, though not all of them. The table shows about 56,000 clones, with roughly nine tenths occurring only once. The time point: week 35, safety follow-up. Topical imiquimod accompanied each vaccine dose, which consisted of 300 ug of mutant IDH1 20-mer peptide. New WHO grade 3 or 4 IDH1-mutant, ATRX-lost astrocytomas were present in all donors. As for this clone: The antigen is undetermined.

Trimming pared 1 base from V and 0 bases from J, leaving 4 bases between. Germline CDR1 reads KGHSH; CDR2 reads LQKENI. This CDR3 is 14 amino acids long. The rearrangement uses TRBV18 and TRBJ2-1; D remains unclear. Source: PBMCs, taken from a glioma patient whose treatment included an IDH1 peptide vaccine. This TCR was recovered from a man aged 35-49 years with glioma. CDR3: CASSPLSSYNEQFF. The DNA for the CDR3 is TGTGCCAGCTCACCACTTAGCTCCTACAATGAGCAGTTCTTC.